The 24 T cell receptor beta chains presented below share a single source sample, sequenced in a study of T-cell memory formation after mild COVID-19. TCRdb passed the 5' RACE reads through MiXCR, listing each CDR3 protein once. In the table there are some 320,000 distinct CDR3 sequences, about 16% of which are singletons. The material sequenced was PBMCs or a T cell subset sorted from them (not recorded which). The receptors originated from a man between 18 and 35 years old who had mild COVID-19 (a few samples of this study predate the infection). Cell type and time point are not known.

The chain has TRBV19 and TRBJ2-7; the D is unclear. This CDR3 has 15 amino acids. Per the germline V gene, CDR1 is LNHDA and CDR2 is SQIVND (reference sequence). The V end lost 6 bases, the J end lost 4 bases, and 19 bases lay between the germline ends. The CDR3 DNA reads as TGTGCCAGTAGCCCTCTAGGACCTGGAGCATACGAGCAGTACTTC. Residues: CASSPLGPGAYEQYF.

This clonotype has only a few counts. This chain uses TRBV6-5 with TRBJ2-3; 8 bases are shared with TRBD2. Germline V gene sequence: CDR1 MNHEY, CDR2 SVGAGI. With V trimmed by 5 bases and J by 1 base, 5 bases remained unmatched. CDR3 size: 15 residues. This CDR3 is CASSVRGGGTDTQYF. The CDR3 DNA reads as TGTGCCAGCAGTGTACGGGGGGGTGGCACAGATACGCAGTATTTT.

This clonotype has only a few counts. The genes are TRBV20-1 and TRBJ2-2; the match to TRBD2 covers 7 bases. V trimming: 0 bases; J trimming: 0 bases; junction bases outside the gene matches: 7. CDR3 length equals 17 residues. From germline, CDR1 is DFQATT and CDR2 SNEGSKA (reference sequence). For the CDR3, the DNA is TGCAGTGCTAGAGATGAGCGGCGGGGGTCGAACACCGGGGAGCTGTTTTTT. Protein: CSARDERRGSNTGELFF.

J is TRBJ2-5 and V is TRBV6-1, with 8 bases aligning to TRBD1. With 7 bases clipped from V and 5 bases from J, the junction kept 6 bases outside the gene matches. The CDR3 runs 13 residues. Germline CDR1 and CDR2: MNHNS and SASEGT. The CDR3 DNA sequence: TGTGCCAGCAAAGTGGACAGGGCGGAGACCCAGTACTTC. This encodes CASKVDRAETQYF.

The chain joins TRBV14 to TRBJ2-1; 9 bases agree with TRBD2. Germline V gives CDR1 SGHDN, CDR2 FVKESK. V lost 3 bases to trimming and J lost 0 bases; unmatched junction nucleotides: 6. This CDR3 region has 17 residues. CDR3 nucleotide sequence: TGTGCCAGCAGCCAGGGACTAGCCCTAAGCTCCTACAATGAGCAGTTCTTC. Translating it yields CASSQGLALSSYNEQFF.

This clonotype showed up just a few times. The V call is TRBV20-1, the J call TRBJ1-1; D gene unclear. The CDR3 covers 14 residues. From germline, CDR1 is DFQATT and CDR2 SNEGSKA (reference sequence). V lost 6 bases to trimming and J lost 0 bases, with 14 bases between them. CDR3 residues: CSAKGGNMNTEAFF. CDR3 nucleotides: TGCAGTGCCAAGGGAGGGAACATGAACACTGAAGCTTTCTTT.

The chain has TRBV2 and TRBJ2-5, with TRBD2 identical over 12 bases. This CDR3 is 15 amino acids long. V gave up 6 bases and J gave up 4 bases; unmatched junction bases: 6. CDR1 is SNHLY and CDR2 is FYNNEI in the germline V gene. This chain's CDR3 is CASSLLLAGGETQYF. The CDR3 nucleotides read TGTGCCAGCAGCCTACTACTAGCGGGGGGAGAGACCCAGTACTTC.

This clonotype was counted ten times or more. The CDR3 is CASSQDGSSYNEQFF. The CDR3 DNA is TGTGCCAGCAGCCAAGATGGGAGCTCCTACAATGAGCAGTTCTTC. The chain uses TRBV3-1 and TRBJ2-1, with a possible D match to TRBD2 (5 bases). Germline values: CDR1 LGHDT, CDR2 YNNKEL (reference sequence). Trimming took off 0 bases at V and 0 bases at J, with 6 bases between the two ends. The CDR3 sequence is 15 residues long.

This clonotype was found a few times. The chain employs TRBV27 and TRBJ2-1; D is unresolved. With 6 bases removed from V and 6 bases from J, the gap between germline ends came to 9 bases. Germline CDR1 and CDR2: MNHEY and SMNVEV (reference sequence). This CDR3 comprises 12 residues. The CDR3 bases are TGTGCCAGCAGAGGGATGGGCAATGAGCAGTTCTTC. Encoded protein: CASRGMGNEQFF.

The chain couples TRBV3-1 to TRBJ1-2; 8 nucleotides agree with TRBD1. Germline V lookup: CDR1 LGHDT, CDR2 YNNKEL (reference sequence). V dropped 4 bases and J dropped 8; count of bases not matched to a gene: 9. CDR3 length equals 14 residues. The DNA of the CDR3 is TGTGCCAGCAGCCCTAGGTCAGGGGGCCGCGGCTACACCTTC. Its protein is CASSPRSGGRGYTF.

This clonotype has at least ten counts. The chain joins TRBV12-3 or TRBV12-4 to TRBJ2-3; D not certain. The germline V and J ends were trimmed by 3 bases and 6 bases, with 10 bases remaining between them. The CDR3 has 13 amino acids. The CDR3 loop is CASSFSIPDTQYF. The DNA for the CDR3 is TGTGCCAGCAGTTTCAGTATACCGGATACGCAGTATTTT.

This clonotype has just a few counts. V and J are TRBV10-3 and TRBJ1-3; no clear D gene. The CDR3 extends over 12 amino acids. Trimming shortened V by 10 bases and J by 8 bases, and 15 bases separated the two germline ends. Looked up from germline, CDR1 is ENHRY and CDR2 is SYGVKD. CDR3 DNA sequence: TGTGCCACCGGAGCAAATTCCGACACCATATATTTT. Its protein product is CATGANSDTIYF.

The V gene is TRBV5-1, the J gene TRBJ2-5, with 9 nucleotides matching TRBD1. The length of the CDR3 is 16 residues. V shed 1 base, J shed 4 bases, and the junction held 8 bases outside the gene matches. Germline loops: CDR1 SGHRS, CDR2 YFSETQ. The CDR3 sequence: CASSLNGQGFSETQYF. In nucleotides, the CDR3 is TGCGCCAGCAGCTTGAACGGACAGGGGTTCTCAGAGACCCAGTACTTC.

This clonotype was counted only a few times. The genes are TRBV12-3 or TRBV12-4 and TRBJ2-5, with 8 nucleotides matching TRBD1. J lost 5 bases, V lost 6 bases, and 11 bases had no gene match. CDR3 length equals 15 residues. The CDR3 DNA reads TGTGCCAGCAGCCGGAACGGACAGGGAATGGAGACCCAGTACTTC. Protein: CASSRNGQGMETQYF.

This chain uses TRBV28 with TRBJ2-6; unclear D gene. Trimming took 1 base from V and 1 from J, leaving 11 bases between them. CDR1 is MDHEN, CDR2 SYDVKM, per germline. There are 17 residues in the CDR3. The DNA for the CDR3 is TGTGCCAGCAGTTTATCCCATAGGGAATCTGGGGCCAACGTCCTGACTTTC. It specifies CASSLSHRESGANVLTF.

V gene TRBV12-3 or TRBV12-4 combines with J gene TRBJ2-1; no clear D gene. This CDR3 spans 15 amino acids. V dropped 8 bases and J dropped 0 bases, with 14 bases sitting between them. CDR3 in DNA: TGTGCCAGCCACCCGTTCCTTAGCTCCTACAATGAGCAGTTCTTC. It is translated as CASHPFLSSYNEQFF.

The chain joins TRBV4-1 to TRBJ2-5; 9 bases match TRBD1. The CDR3 has 15 amino acids. Germline V CDR1 and CDR2: MGHRA, YSYEKL. Trimming at V came to 3 bases and at J to 2 bases, leaving 4 bases not matched to a gene. The CDR3 loop is CASSHRQGEQETQYF. In nucleotides, the CDR3 is TGCGCCAGCAGCCACCGACAGGGGGAACAAGAGACCCAGTACTTC.

This clonotype has only a few counts. The chain joins TRBV11-2 to TRBJ2-3, with 14 bases aligning to TRBD2. Germline-derived CDR1 and CDR2 are SGHAT and FQNNGV. The V segment lost 3 bases and the J segment 4 bases; nucleotides outside the gene matches: 12. CDR3 length: 19 amino acids. The CDR3 is CASSFYPPTSGGAPDTQYF. CDR3 DNA: TGTGCCAGCAGCTTCTATCCCCCGACTAGCGGGGGGGCCCCAGATACGCAGTATTTT.

This rearrangement joins TRBV19 to TRBJ2-1, with D tentatively TRBD2 (5 bases). This CDR3 region has 14 residues. Germline V gene lookup returns CDR1 LNHDA and CDR2 SQIVND (reference sequence). The V gene lost 6 bases and the J gene lost 4 bases, with 13 bases spanning the gap. CDR3 nucleotide sequence: TGTGCCAGTAGGTTAGCCTCGGGATACAATGAGCAGTTCTTC. This gives the protein CASRLASGYNEQFF.

The chain recombines TRBV6-5 with TRBJ2-7; D perhaps matches TRBD1 (5 bases). Trimming pared 2 bases from V and 3 bases from J, leaving 5 bases between. Germline values: CDR1 MNHEY, CDR2 SVGAGI. The CDR3 length is 12 residues. The CDR3 DNA follows: TGTGCCAGCAGTTACAGGGGCTACGAGCAGTACTTC. It is translated as CASSYRGYEQYF.

The chain couples TRBV7-9 to TRBJ1-2; D uncertain. The V end was cut by 1 base, the J end by 7 bases, with 16 bases between. Germline lookup yields CDR1 SEHNR and CDR2 FQNEAQ (reference sequence). This CDR3 contains 15 residues. The CDR3 spells CASSLGEGIRRGYTF. The CDR3 DNA follows: TGTGCCAGCAGCTTAGGCGAGGGCATTCGGCGTGGCTACACCTTC. Full variable domain (rest looked up from reference TRBV7-9 and TRBJ1-2): DTGVSQNPRHKITKRGQNVTFRCDPISEHNRLYWYRQTLGQGPEFLTYFQNEAQLEKSRLLSDRFSAERPKGSFSTLEIQRTEQGDSAMYLCASSLGEGIRRGYTFGSGTRLTVV.

Only a few counts were recorded for this clonotype. The chain is built from TRBV7-6 and TRBJ2-5, with D tentatively TRBD2 (6 bases). The V end was cut by 3 bases, the J end by 2 bases, with 13 bases between. This CDR3 contains 15 residues. The germline CDR1 and CDR2 sequences are SGHVS and FNYEAQ. In DNA form, the CDR3 reads TGTGCCAGCAGCTTGGGACCGGGGGAGCAAGAGACCCAGTACTTC. Protein: CASSLGPGEQETQYF. Variable domain in full (rest from reference TRBV7-6 and TRBJ2-5): GAGVSQSPRYKVTKRGQDVALRCDPISGHVSLYWYRQALGQGPEFLTYFNYEAQQDKSGLPNDRFSAERPEGSISTLTIQRTEQRDSAMYRCASSLGPGEQETQYFGPGTRLLVL.

V and J are TRBV5-6 and TRBJ1-2, with unresolved D. Between the trimmed V and J ends, which lost 1 base and 3 bases, there was a span of 7 bases. The V gene's germline CDR1 is SGHDT and CDR2 YYEEEE. This CDR3 region has 13 residues. The CDR3 DNA reads as TGTGCCAGCAGCTTGAAGGCCGACTATGGCTACACCTTC. Its translation: CASSLKADYGYTF.

CDR3 sequence: CSTGTAYSPLHF. The CDR3 nucleotides are TGCAGTACCGGGACAGCCTATTCACCCCTCCACTTT. The chain links TRBV20-1 to TRBJ1-6; TRBD1 matches at 7 bases. The V and J ends lost 8 bases and 8 bases, in that order; junction bases with no gene match: 6. Per the germline V gene, CDR1 is DFQATT and CDR2 is SNEGSKA (reference sequence). The CDR3 consists of 12 residues.